This T cell receptor (beta chain) appears in the sequencing data of a study of identifying expanded T cells in peripheral blood (dated by TCRdb to between 2017 and 2020). For the wider study: Technical replicates were generated by sequencing separate aliquots of the same genomic DNA pool, with four replicates compared pairwise. The research as a whole found: The authors expected biological variance in healthy repertoires might increase further over much longer intervals such as months to years. The binomial model flagged approximately 1.2 differentially abundant clones between technical replicates but around 16 over roughly 2 weeks and 19 over around four weeks. Variance in clone template counts between approximately 2-week samples significantly increased with total template count across all healthy donors. Both the number of clones called differentially abundant and the false-positive rate were significantly reduced by the beta-binomial model across all healthy-donor time intervals.

The V and J ends are trimmed by 4 bases and 5 bases, leaving 24 bases between them. The CDR3 runs 17 amino acids, cysteine and phenylalanine included. Here the CDR3 DNA is all that survives: 51 bases in frame from base 1. The germline V gene (reference sequence) yields SSHAT for CDR1 and FNYEAQ for CDR2. No immune events such as infections were documented for the healthy donors during the collection period. Time-dependent variance in a beta-binomial model of T-cell clone differential abundance was calibrated using healthy-donor blood repertoires as a training cohort. There were around 10 healthy donors in the training cohort, of whom 3 were female and 7 were male. An age range of roughly 29 to 65 years, with an average of about 43 years, was recorded for the donors. Obtained from a commercial supplier, whole blood was collected from each healthy donor at three time points set two to three weeks apart. For immunosequencing, genomic DNA was extracted from unsorted whole blood.

The immunoSEQ Assay, which relies on bias-controlled multiplex PCR amplification of genomic DNA, was used to profile TCRbeta CDR3 regions. Per the original workflow: To quantify the absolute abundance of each unique TCRbeta CDR3 region, the sequences were collapsed and filtered. Differential abundance was tested with a binomial (Fisher-equivalent) model and with a beta-binomial model adding time-dependent variance fitted from healthy donors. Clones with fewer than 5 combined templates were removed, and differential abundance was called for clones with a Benjamini-Hochberg FDR below 0.01. In the beta-binomial model, variance was expressed as a function of the total template count across the two samples, in the form v = (b*log(k)+a)^2. TCRdb's version of the immuneACCESS table is confined to in-frame rearrangements and falls short of the full clone set. An unresolved V gene accounts for under half of the shortfall where checked; the remainder is of unknown origin. D and trimming were read from the DNA, whereas the V and J calls and clone size are those reported in that table. Within this sample are more than 90,000 clones, with 87% of them counted one time only. The ten largest account for approximately 18% of the sample.

Remarks on this clone: Its antigen is currently not known. Base qualities are missing; no much larger clone stands one base away.

Sample: blood. The V and J genes are TRBV7-7 and TRBJ2-7; TRBD2 might be the D gene, on 6 matching bases. This receptor was identified in a person aged 18 to 75 in good health. The bases are TGTGCCAGCAGCTCGATGCGGGGAGGCAGGACGAACGACGAGCAGTACTTC. Translation gives CASSSMRGGRTNDEQYF.